The 9 T cell receptor beta chains presented below share a single source sample, sequenced in a study of post-analysis software for immune sequencing data. Study observations and caveats: When patients were compared with controls, five TRBV segments were more frequent, TRBV5-6, TRBV5-1 and TRBV20-1 among them.

These receptors' antigens are unknown. Tagging with unique molecular identifiers was a feature of the TCR beta cDNA libraries. MiXCR, applied by TCRdb to the PCR reads, yields one record per CDR3 protein. This table holds roughly 800,000 distinct CDR3 sequences, roughly 29% found once. Sequencing input: blood. The receptor source for this set is a girl aged 5 to 17 with multiple sclerosis.

The chain combines TRBV25-1 with TRBJ1-6; weak D call: TRBD1 (5 bases). CDR1 is MGHDK, CDR2 SYGVNS, per germline. This CDR3 contains 14 residues. V was shortened by 3 bases and J by 3 bases, with 6 bases between the two germline ends. CDR3 nucleotides: TGTGCCAGCAGTGAGGGGGTCTATAATTCACCCCTCCACTTT. It translates to CASSEGVYNSPLHF.

This clonotype occurred many times. This chain links TRBV20-1 with TRBJ2-7; 14 nucleotides align to TRBD2. Per germline, CDR1 DFQATT and CDR2 SNEGSKA (reference sequence). This CDR3 is built from 15 residues. After removal of 3 bases from V and 0 bases from J, the junction contained 1 base not matched to a gene. The CDR3 coding sequence is TGCAGTGCTAGGGGGACTAGCGGGAGCTCCTACGAGCAGTACTTC. Protein product: CSARGTSGSSYEQYF.

The chain is built from TRBV9 and TRBJ2-7; 10 nucleotides align to TRBD2. The DNA end is more similar to TRBJ2-5, so the J call may be wrong. The germline gives CDR1 SGDLS, CDR2 YYNGEE. The CDR3 covers 15 residues. CDR3 bases: TGTGCCAGCAGTCGTCTAGCGGGAGTACTGGAGACCCAGTACTTC. Amino acids: CASSRLAGVLETQYF.

The chain joins TRBV20-1 to TRBJ1-6; tentative D call: TRBD1 (5 bases). Trimming took 1 base from V and 8 from J, leaving 15 bases between them. CDR3 length: 15 residues. Germline values: CDR1 DFQATT, CDR2 SNEGSKA (reference sequence). CDR3 coding DNA: TGCAGTGCTAGAGTTGAGGGGTTTAGGGATTCACCCCTCCACTTT. This codes for CSARVEGFRDSPLHF.

On this clonotype itself: A read error may produce the germline difference seen at one junction end. The chain links TRBV12-3 or TRBV12-4 to TRBJ2-3, with D perhaps TRBD2 (6 bases). The CDR3 has 18 amino acids. CDR3 region: CASRNGRARGARTDTEYF. The DNA for the CDR3 is TGTGCCAGCAGGAACGGCCGGGCGCGGGGTGCTAGAACAGATACGGAGTATTTT.

The rearrangement joins TRBV5-6 to TRBJ2-5, with a possible D match to TRBD1 (6 bases). The CDR3 is 14 residues long. Germline loops: CDR1 SGHDT, CDR2 YYEEEE. With 0 bases removed from V and 7 bases from J, the gap between germline ends came to 13 bases. CDR3 residues: CASSLDGGPGTQYF. The CDR3 DNA reads as TGTGCCAGCAGCTTGGATGGGGGCCCGGGGACCCAGTACTTC. Full variable domain (outside the CDR3, taken from reference TRBV5-6 and TRBJ2-5): DAGVTQSPTHLIKTRGQQVTLRCSPKSGHDTVSWYQQALGQGPQFIFQYYEEEERQRGNFPDRFSGHQFPNYSSELNVNALLLGDSALYLCASSLDGGPGTQYFGPGTRLLVL.

On this clonotype itself: This may come from a read error, since a much larger clone is one base off. This chain joins TRBV20-1 and TRBJ2-1; a possible D gene is TRBD1 (6 bases). CDR1 DFQATT and CDR2 SNEGSKA come from the germline V gene (reference sequence). The CDR3 is 15 amino acids. V was pared by 4 bases and J by 0 bases, with 13 bases between. In DNA form, the CDR3 reads TGCAGTGCTACCCCTAGACAGGACTCCTACAATGAGCAGTTCTTC. This codes for CSATPRQDSYNEQFF.

About this clonotype: The germline gene is not matched at one end of the junction; a read error may be the cause. The chain uses TRBV4-3 and TRBJ2-3, with 8 bases identical to TRBD2. The CDR3 contains 16 residues. Germline-derived CDR1 and CDR2 are LGHNA and YSLEER. CDR3 sequence (DNA): TGCGCCAGCAGCCAAGGGCCGGGAGGGCCTTCAGATGCGCAGTATTTT. Amino acids: CASSQGPGGPSDAQYF.

V and J are TRBV5-1 and TRBJ1-2; D is possibly TRBD1 (5 bases). CDR1 SGHRS and CDR2 YFSETQ come from the germline V gene. CDR3 length: 16 amino acids. V was pared by 3 bases and J by 7 bases, with 22 bases between. The CDR3 DNA sequence: TGCGCCAGCAGCTCGTCCCGGGACGGGTTCGGGCGTGGCTACACCTTC. It codes for CASSSSRDGFGRGYTF.